What follows are 13 T cell receptor beta chains derived from one specimen sequenced in a study of T cells after yellow fever vaccination. TCRdb re-called the 5' RACE reads with MiXCR, one entry per CDR3 protein. This sample carries around 340,000 distinct CDR3 sequences, 8.5% to 10% of them seen once, and the ten largest clones take approximately 18%. This sample comprised PBMCs, obtained on the day of the first yellow fever vaccination. These receptors were collected from a man younger than 30 who received the YFV17D yellow fever vaccine.

This clonotype was counted only a few times. This rearrangement joins TRBV5-4 to TRBJ2-7, with D possibly being TRBD2 (7 bases). Per the germline V gene, CDR1 is SGHNT and CDR2 is YYREEE (reference sequence). Trimming took 4 bases from V and 3 from J, leaving 17 bases between them. The CDR3 spans 15 residues. As DNA, the CDR3 is TGTGCCAGCAGCACTCCCCGGGGGGCCAGCTACGAGCAGTACTTC. Protein sequence: CASSTPRGASYEQYF.

This clonotype turned up a few times. This chain uses TRBV4-1 with TRBJ1-2, with 8 bases aligning to TRBD1. J gave up 4 bases and V 1 base, and 8 bases lay outside the gene matches. CDR1 and CDR2 (germline): MGHRA, YSYEKL. The CDR3 spans 16 residues. The CDR3 sequence: CASSQVDQGAVYGYTF. For the CDR3, the DNA is TGCGCCAGCAGCCAAGTGGACCAGGGGGCTGTCTATGGCTACACCTTC.

Ten or more counts support this clonotype. The chain combines TRBV12-3 or TRBV12-4 with TRBJ2-5, with D perhaps TRBD2 (6 bases). The CDR3 has 14 residues. V was shortened by 2 bases and J by 5 bases, with 12 bases between the two germline ends. The CDR3 protein is CASSLFGGRETQYF. The CDR3 DNA sequence: TGTGCCAGCAGTTTATTTGGAGGGCGGGAGACCCAGTACTTC.

This chain uses TRBV18 with TRBJ2-5; 15 nucleotides agree with TRBD2. With V trimmed by 3 bases and J by 3 bases, 11 bases remained unmatched. CDR1 is KGHSH, CDR2 LQKENI, per germline. The CDR3 has 19 amino acids. The CDR3 region is CASSPGLAGGPSPEETQYF. The CDR3 DNA reads as TGTGCCAGCTCACCGGGACTAGCGGGGGGCCCATCCCCCGAAGAGACCCAGTACTTC.

This clonotype was seen more than once but under ten times. This CDR3 is CASSPPNRGRGDTQYF. The DNA for the CDR3 is TGTGCCAGCTCACCTCCTAACAGGGGGCGAGGAGATACGCAGTATTTT. The rearrangement uses TRBV18 and TRBJ2-3; TRBD1 matches 9 bases. V shed 3 bases, J shed 5 bases, and the junction held 9 bases outside the gene matches. The germline gives CDR1 KGHSH, CDR2 LQKENI. The CDR3 length is 16 residues.

This chain uses TRBV7-2 with TRBJ2-5; D ambiguous. This CDR3 comprises 14 residues. From germline, CDR1 is SGHTA and CDR2 FQGNSA. V dropped 4 bases and J dropped 4 bases, with 13 bases sitting between them. CDR3 sequence (DNA): TGTGCCAGCAGCTCAGGACCCACTGGAGAGACCCAGTACTTC. It encodes CASSSGPTGETQYF.

The V and J genes are TRBV6-2 or TRBV6-3 and TRBJ2-4; D gene ambiguous. Germline V gene data show CDR1 as MNHEY and CDR2 as SVGEGT. Trimming shortened V by 2 bases and J by 0 bases, and 5 bases separated the two germline ends. The CDR3 is 14 amino acids. CDR3 sequence: CASSYQAAKNIQYF. CDR3 in DNA: TGTGCCAGCAGTTACCAGGCAGCCAAAAACATTCAGTACTTC.

In nucleotides, the CDR3 is TGTGCCAGCAGAACCGACAGGGTCTATGGCTACACCTTC. Translated, it gives CASRTDRVYGYTF. The genes are TRBV6-1 and TRBJ1-2; 7 bases map to TRBD1. Germline V gene data show CDR1 as MNHNS and CDR2 as SASEGT. The CDR3 is 13 residues long. J was trimmed by 4 bases and V by 6 bases; bases with no gene match: 5.

The chain is built from TRBV12-3 or TRBV12-4 and TRBJ1-2, with TRBD1 as a possible D gene (5 bases). This CDR3 region has 13 residues. Between the trimmed V and J ends, which lost 2 bases and 8 bases, there was a span of 12 bases. The CDR3 region has the DNA TGTGCCAGCAGTTTATTGAGGGGTCGCGGCTACACCTTC. This translates into CASSLLRGRGYTF.

V and J are TRBV29-1 and TRBJ2-6, with D perhaps given as TRBD1 or TRBD2 (6 bases each). CDR1 is SQVTM, CDR2 ANQGSEA, per germline. V lost 0 bases to trimming and J lost 4 bases, with 19 bases between them. This CDR3 has 18 amino acids. The CDR3 region has the DNA TGCAGCGTTGAAGATGGAGGGGGGCTTTCGGTCGGGGCCAACGTCCTGACTTTC. Amino acids: CSVEDGGGLSVGANVLTF.

This clonotype was found a few times. The chain's CDR3 is CASSSLLDTQYF. In DNA form, the CDR3 reads TGTGCCAGCAGCTCGTTGTTGGATACGCAGTATTTT. The chain combines TRBV7-8 with TRBJ2-3; D uncertain. V lost 4 bases and J 6 bases, leaving 8 bases between the germline ends. CDR1 is SGHVS and CDR2 is FQNEAQ in the germline V gene. The CDR3 covers 12 residues.

This clonotype was detected only a few times. V usage is TRBV7-8 and J usage is TRBJ1-3; D unclear. Trimming took 5 bases from V and 4 from J, leaving 9 bases between them. The germline gives CDR1 SGHVS, CDR2 FQNEAQ. The CDR3 totals 13 residues. In DNA form, the CDR3 reads TGTGCCAGCAGCCGGCCCCTAGGAAACACCATATATTTT. It is translated as CASSRPLGNTIYF.

The J gene is TRBJ2-3, the V gene TRBV7-2; D perhaps matches TRBD1 (5 bases). Germline CDR1 SGHTA, CDR2 FQGNSA. The length of the CDR3 is 13 residues. Trimming shortened V by 3 bases and J by 4 bases, and 8 bases separated the two germline ends. CDR3 sequence: CASSFQGSDTQYF. DNA of the CDR3: TGTGCCAGCAGCTTCCAGGGTTCAGATACGCAGTATTTT.